One sample yielded the 19 T cell receptor beta chains listed below, sequenced in a study of blood T cells in healthy people across ages. A second PCR of roughly 7 to 11 cycles used a sample-barcoded 5' primer and a J-beta primer mix. TCRdb reanalysed the 5' RACE reads using MiXCR and keeps one entry per CDR3 protein. This table has about 1 million distinct CDR3 sequences, approximately 25% appearing once. These data were likewise used in another study, on T cells of mothers and their children.

The specimen sequenced was blood. The receptors here all came from a girl under 10 years old in good health.

In its sample, this clonotype was seen a few times. The chain couples TRBV20-1 to TRBJ2-5, with a possible D match to TRBD2 (6 bases). Germline V CDR1 and CDR2: DFQATT, SNEGSKA (reference sequence). Trimming left V 0 bases short and J 3 bases short, with 20 bases between. The CDR3 sequence is 17 residues long. This CDR3 reads CSARDGWLGGGKETQYF. DNA for the CDR3: TGCAGTGCTAGAGACGGATGGTTGGGTGGGGGGAAAGAGACCCAGTACTTC.

The chain carries TRBV20-1 and TRBJ2-5; D is unclear. Germline V lookup: CDR1 DFQATT, CDR2 SNEGSKA (reference sequence). Trimming shortened V by 1 base and J by 1 base, and 10 bases separated the two germline ends. The CDR3 has 14 residues. The CDR3 region is CSARAAYVQETQYF. The CDR3 DNA follows: TGCAGTGCTAGAGCCGCGTACGTCCAAGAGACCCAGTACTTC.

This clonotype was recorded once. The chain's CDR3 is CSARGDGTYEQYF. In DNA, the CDR3 is TGCAGTGCTAGAGGGGATGGGACCTACGAGCAGTACTTC. The chain joins TRBV20-1 to TRBJ2-7; the D is unclear. The V and J ends lost 1 base and 2 bases respectively, with 9 bases between them. This CDR3 region has 13 residues. CDR1 and CDR2 from the germline V gene are DFQATT and SNEGSKA (reference sequence).

This clonotype was counted a few times. The chain has TRBV4-2 and TRBJ2-1, with D unclear. Per the germline V gene, CDR1 is LGHNA and CDR2 is YNFKEQ. The CDR3 contains 16 residues. V was shortened by 0 bases and J by 7 bases, with 16 bases between the two germline ends. The CDR3 spells CASSQEWFLSPNEQFF. In DNA, the CDR3 is TGTGCCAGCAGCCAAGAATGGTTCCTCTCGCCGAATGAGCAGTTCTTC.

This sequence joins TRBV3-1 and TRBJ2-1, with TRBD2 as a possible D gene (7 bases). Looked up from germline, CDR1 is LGHDT and CDR2 is YNNKEL (reference sequence). V was shortened by 4 bases and J by 5 bases, with 12 bases between the two germline ends. The CDR3 sequence is 14 residues long. The CDR3 region has the DNA TGTGCCAGCAGCCCAGGGGCGGGAGACAATGAGCAGTTCTTC. It is translated as CASSPGAGDNEQFF.

The chain employs TRBV4-2 and TRBJ2-4; D is undetermined. The CDR3 covers 13 residues. Between the trimmed V and J ends, which lost 0 bases and 5 bases, there was a span of 5 bases. The germline CDR1 and CDR2 sequences are LGHNA and YNFKEQ. CDR3 protein: CASSQDSENIQYF. The CDR3 nucleotides read TGTGCCAGCAGCCAAGACAGCGAAAACATTCAGTACTTC.

This clonotype appeared a few times. The junction differs from germline at one of its ends, possibly a read error. The V gene is TRBV25-1, the J gene TRBJ2-1, with 9 nucleotides matching TRBD1. The end of the DNA is better explained by TRBJ2-7, so the J call may be wrong. The CDR3 has 17 residues. Germline V CDR1 and CDR2: MGHDK, SYGVNS. The CDR3 spells CASSESWTGESVGEQYF. Here the CDR3 DNA reads TGTGCCAGCAGCGAATCGTGGACAGGGGAATCGGTAGGCGAGCAGTACTTC.

The table lists this clonotype with many counts. V and J are TRBV29-1 and TRBJ2-1, with D hard to call. With 4 bases removed from V and 7 bases from J, the gap between germline ends came to 11 bases. Germline V gene data show CDR1 as SQVTM and CDR2 as ANQGSEA. The CDR3 runs to 12 residues. CDR3 DNA: TGCAGCGTTGGGCTCGGTGGGAATGAGCAGTTCTTC. It specifies CSVGLGGNEQFF.

Only a few counts were recorded for this clonotype. This chain joins TRBV20-1 and TRBJ2-1, with D perhaps given as TRBD1 or TRBD2 (5 bases each). The CDR3 is 13 residues long. Trimming removed 3 bases from V and 2 bases from J, with 8 bases in between. Looked up from germline, CDR1 is DFQATT and CDR2 is SNEGSKA (reference sequence). CDR3 loop: CSASGAPYNEQFF. In nucleotides, the CDR3 is TGCAGTGCTAGCGGGGCCCCCTACAATGAGCAGTTCTTC.

This clonotype was detected only a few times. This chain connects TRBV25-1 to TRBJ2-7; 10 positions match TRBD1. The CDR3 contains 14 residues. V shed 4 bases, J shed 4 bases, and the junction held 4 bases outside the gene matches. Germline-derived CDR1 and CDR2 are MGHDK and SYGVNS. The CDR3 sequence is CASSGQGAPYEQYF. CDR3 in DNA: TGTGCCAGCAGTGGACAGGGGGCGCCTTACGAGCAGTACTTC.

The chain is built from TRBV27 and TRBJ1-1; D is possibly TRBD1 (6 bases). CDR3 size: 15 residues. Germline V gene sequence: CDR1 MNHEY, CDR2 SMNVEV (reference sequence). The germline V and J ends were trimmed by 7 bases and 3 bases, with 18 bases remaining between them. The CDR3 reads CASTQGTPADTEAFF. CDR3 nucleotides: TGTGCCAGCACCCAGGGGACTCCAGCGGACACTGAAGCTTTCTTT.

In this sample, this clonotype turned up a few times. This chain joins TRBV7-2 and TRBJ1-1; unclear D gene. The V end was cut by 0 bases, the J end by 3 bases, with 8 bases between. The germline V gene has CDR1 SGHTA and CDR2 FQGNSA. The CDR3 loop spans 14 amino acids. Written as DNA, the CDR3 is TGTGCCAGCAGCTTAGCCCCAGCTTACACTGAAGCTTTCTTT. Its translation: CASSLAPAYTEAFF.

This clonotype was recorded a few times. The CDR3 bases are TGTGCCAGCAGCCCATCTGACTGGATGGAGACCCAGTACTTC. Its protein product is CASSPSDWMETQYF. This rearrangement joins TRBV7-2 to TRBJ2-5; no definite D call. V dropped 5 bases and J dropped 5 bases, with 15 bases sitting between them. Germline CDR1 is SGHTA and CDR2 is FQGNSA. CDR3 length: 14 residues.

This chain connects TRBV29-1 to TRBJ2-3, with D perhaps TRBD2 (6 bases). V shed 4 bases and J shed 2 bases, with 13 bases lying between them. In germline, CDR1 is SQVTM, CDR2 ANQGSEA. CDR3 size: 14 residues. This CDR3 reads CSVVGGVPTDTQYF. Here the CDR3 DNA reads TGCAGCGTTGTTGGCGGGGTACCCACAGATACGCAGTATTTT.

V usage is TRBV4-2 and J usage is TRBJ2-3, with TRBD1 identical over 7 bases. With V trimmed by 2 bases and J by 0 bases, 5 bases remained unmatched. The CDR3 extends over 16 amino acids. CDR1 is LGHNA, CDR2 YNFKEQ, per germline. The CDR3 DNA reads TGTGCCAGCAGCCAACTTGGGACAGCTAGCACAGATACGCAGTATTTT. It is translated as CASSQLGTASTDTQYF.

This chain uses TRBV7-2 with TRBJ2-7; maybe TRBD1 (6 bases). The V and J ends lost 5 bases and 2 bases respectively, with 22 bases between them. The CDR3 has 17 amino acids. CDR1 is SGHTA, CDR2 FQGNSA, per germline. The CDR3 protein is CASSPKRTAQRPYEQYF. CDR3 DNA: TGTGCCAGCAGCCCCAAGCGGACAGCCCAACGCCCCTACGAGCAGTACTTC.

This clonotype was counted between two and nine times. The rearrangement uses TRBV5-1 and TRBJ2-7; TRBD1 might be the D (6 bases). This CDR3 has 16 residues. Germline assignment: CDR1 SGHRS and CDR2 YFSETQ. With 1 base removed from V and 6 bases from J, the gap between germline ends came to 20 bases. The CDR3 DNA reads TGCGCCAGCAGCTTGTACTACTCGACAGGTACGCCCGAGCAGTACTTC. Its protein is CASSLYYSTGTPEQYF.

The chain joins TRBV29-1 to TRBJ2-1; TRBD1 might be the D (5 bases). With the DNA end fitting TRBJ2-5 better, the J assignment may be wrong. Germline CDR1 SQVTM, CDR2 ANQGSEA. The CDR3 is 12 residues long. The CDR3 region has the DNA TGCAGCGTTGAAACCCAGGGCCAGACCCAGTACTTC. Translating it yields CSVETQGQTQYF.

The chain's CDR3 is CSVELAGRRQNEQYF. The CDR3 region has the DNA TGCAGCGTTGAACTAGCGGGTCGCCGACAGAACGAGCAGTACTTC. This sequence joins TRBV29-1 and TRBJ2-7; TRBD2 agrees at 8 bases. The CDR3 runs to 15 residues. Germline V gives CDR1 SQVTM, CDR2 ANQGSEA. Unmatched junction bases numbered 11, after V lost 2 bases and J lost 5 bases.